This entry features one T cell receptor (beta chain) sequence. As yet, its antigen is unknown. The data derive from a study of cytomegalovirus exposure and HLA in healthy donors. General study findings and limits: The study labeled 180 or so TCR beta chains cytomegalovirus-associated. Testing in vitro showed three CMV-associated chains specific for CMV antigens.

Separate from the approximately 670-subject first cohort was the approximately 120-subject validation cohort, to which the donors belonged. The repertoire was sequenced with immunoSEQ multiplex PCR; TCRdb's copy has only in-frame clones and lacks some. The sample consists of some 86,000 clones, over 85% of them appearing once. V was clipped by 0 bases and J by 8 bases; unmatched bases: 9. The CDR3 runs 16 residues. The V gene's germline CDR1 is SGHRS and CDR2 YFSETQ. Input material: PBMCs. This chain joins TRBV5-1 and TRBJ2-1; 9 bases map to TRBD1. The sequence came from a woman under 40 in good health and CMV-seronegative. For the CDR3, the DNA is TGCGCCAGCAGCTTGGACCTTGGGACAGGGACCCATGAGCAGTTCTTC. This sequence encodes CASSLDLGTGTHEQFF.